These 25 T cell receptor beta chains originate from one sample sequenced in a study of early T cells in non-severe SARS-CoV-2 infection. TCRdb processed the 5' RACE reads anew with MiXCR; each CDR3 protein has one entry. The table lists around 50,000 distinct CDR3 sequences, around 7.7% of them singletons. Material for sequencing was whole blood. These TCRs come from an adult who was a healthcare worker with PCR-confirmed SARS-CoV-2 infection or an uninfected control (not recorded which).

This clonotype was seen many times. This chain joins TRBV12-3 or TRBV12-4 and TRBJ2-4; 11 bases map to TRBD1. V lost 6 bases and J lost 3; bases outside the gene matches: 4. The CDR3 runs 15 residues. CDR3 amino acids: CASSGQGAGKNIQYF. CDR3 DNA sequence: TGTGCCAGCAGCGGACAGGGGGCTGGCAAAAACATTCAGTACTTC.

This clonotype appeared many times. This chain joins TRBV29-1 and TRBJ2-5, with 8 bases aligning to TRBD2. The germline V gene has CDR1 SQVTM and CDR2 ANQGSEA. J lost 2 bases, V lost 8 bases, and 7 bases had no gene match. The CDR3 is made up of 13 amino acids. The CDR3 loop reads CSSRTSLQETQYF. CDR3 DNA sequence: TGCAGCTCCCGGACTAGCCTGCAAGAGACCCAGTACTTC.

This clonotype was seen at least ten times. The chain carries TRBV5-6 and TRBJ1-3; no firm D call. Looked up from germline, CDR1 is SGHDT and CDR2 is YYEEEE. This CDR3 has 15 residues. Trimming stripped 6 bases from V and 0 bases from J, with 13 bases between. Here the CDR3 reads CASTSGPNSGNTIYF. The DNA of the CDR3 is TGTGCCAGCACCTCCGGTCCTAACTCTGGAAACACCATATATTTT.

The rearrangement joins TRBV11-2 to TRBJ2-1, with D unclear. The CDR3 is 17 amino acids. V was pared by 4 bases and J by 6 bases, with 22 bases between. Per germline, CDR1 SGHAT and CDR2 FQNNGV. The CDR3 nucleotides are TGTGCCAGCAGCTACCCCCTCGAGCAGACGTCTGGCAATGAGCAGTTCTTC. This codes for CASSYPLEQTSGNEQFF.

Of note for this clonotype: A junction end diverges from the germline sequence, so it may reflect a read error. V usage is TRBV19 and J usage is TRBJ2-2; a weak D match, TRBD2 (5 bases). The CDR3 is 14 amino acids. Germline V gene lookup returns CDR1 LNHDA and CDR2 SQIVND (reference sequence). The CDR3 DNA sequence: TGTGCCAGTAGTATAGATCCGGCTTCCGGGGAGCTTTTTTTT. Its protein is CASSIDPASGELFF.

This clonotype appeared many times. The V call is TRBV6-1, the J call TRBJ2-5; D call uncertain. V was shortened by 4 bases and J by 5 bases, with 5 bases between the two germline ends. Germline V gives CDR1 MNHNS, CDR2 SASEGT. The CDR3 consists of 11 residues. As DNA, the CDR3 is TGTGCCAGCAGTGTAGGGGAGACCCAGTACTTC. Residues: CASSVGETQYF.

The chain recombines TRBV11-2 with TRBJ2-3; TRBD1 is a possible D gene (5 bases). Deletions cut 2 bases from V and 2 bases from J, with 14 bases between. CDR1 and CDR2 from the germline V gene are SGHAT and FQNNGV. This CDR3 spans 16 amino acids. The CDR3 bases are TGTGCCAGCAGCTTACGTGCCAGGACATCCACAGATACGCAGTATTTT. As protein: CASSLRARTSTDTQYF.

This clonotype rates as medium-sized. V gene TRBV6-5 combines with J gene TRBJ2-2; D ambiguous. CDR1 and CDR2 from the germline V gene are MNHEY and SVGAGI. CDR3 length equals 14 residues. The V end was cut by 2 bases, the J end by 6 bases, with 10 bases between. In DNA form, the CDR3 reads TGTGCCAGCAGTTACGGGCAGGTATCCGGGGAGCTGTTTTTT. As protein: CASSYGQVSGELFF.

This clonotype was recorded many times. The chain employs TRBV2 and TRBJ1-1, with D hard to call. Germline loops: CDR1 SNHLY, CDR2 FYNNEI. V was shortened by 9 bases and J by 1 base, with 9 bases between the two germline ends. This CDR3 is 12 amino acids long. In nucleotides, the CDR3 is TGTGCCAGTCATATATCGAACACTGAAGCTTTCTTT. This encodes CASHISNTEAFF.

This clonotype was detected a few times. The chain carries TRBV11-2 and TRBJ2-4, with D unclear. The CDR3 has 12 amino acids. V lost 5 bases, J lost 7 bases, and 9 bases lay in between. The V gene's germline CDR1 is SGHAT and CDR2 FQNNGV. The CDR3 is CASSPTLNIQYF. CDR3 nucleotides: TGTGCCAGCAGCCCCACCCTTAACATTCAGTACTTC.

This clonotype was observed a few times. The genes are TRBV7-9 and TRBJ1-6; TRBD1 might be the D (5 bases). Germline CDR1 is SEHNR and CDR2 is FQNEAQ (reference sequence). CDR3 length: 15 residues. The V end lost 5 bases, the J end lost 5 bases, and 13 bases lay between the germline ends. The CDR3 DNA follows: TGTGCCAGCAGCCCACAACGAGGGGATAATTCACCCCTCCACTTT. Protein sequence: CASSPQRGDNSPLHF.

This clonotype was seen a few times. The chain recombines TRBV20-1 with TRBJ2-5; D is uncertain. V lost 3 bases, J lost 3 bases, and 11 bases lay in between. Germline values: CDR1 DFQATT, CDR2 SNEGSKA (reference sequence). CDR3 length: 13 residues. Written as DNA, the CDR3 is TGCAGTGCTAGTCTGGGGTTAGAAGAGACCCAGTACTTC. It encodes CSASLGLEETQYF.

This clonotype was observed a few times. The V call is TRBV6-2 or TRBV6-3, the J call TRBJ2-3; no clear D. Germline V gene sequence: CDR1 MNHEY, CDR2 SVGEGT. The length of the CDR3 is 13 residues. Between the trimmed V and J ends, which lost 4 bases and 0 bases, there was a span of 5 bases. The CDR3, as DNA: TGTGCCAGCAGTTGGTTCAGCACAGATACGCAGTATTTT. This sequence encodes CASSWFSTDTQYF.

The chain couples TRBV24-1 to TRBJ1-2; TRBD1 aligns across 7 bases. The CDR3 extends over 14 amino acids. V dropped 4 bases and J dropped 4; count of bases not matched to a gene: 5. In germline, CDR1 is KGHDR, CDR2 SFDVKD. This chain's CDR3 is CATSEADRVYGYTF. As DNA, the CDR3 is TGTGCCACCAGTGAGGCCGACAGGGTCTATGGCTACACCTTC.

This clonotype was recorded many times. This chain links TRBV27 with TRBJ2-1; D unresolved. V dropped 3 bases and J dropped 5 bases, with 8 bases sitting between them. This CDR3 is 13 amino acids long. CDR1 MNHEY and CDR2 SMNVEV come from the germline V gene (reference sequence). CDR3 bases: TGTGCCAGCAGTTTTAATAGAAACAATGAGCAGTTCTTC. Translating gives CASSFNRNNEQFF.

This clonotype was counted at least ten times. The V gene is TRBV24-1, the J gene TRBJ1-2, with TRBD1 matching over 7 bases. Germline CDR1 and CDR2: KGHDR and SFDVKD. Trimming at V came to 5 bases and at J to 2 bases, leaving 7 bases not matched to a gene. The CDR3 is made up of 15 amino acids. CDR3 sequence (DNA): TGTGCCACCAGTGGGGGAACAGGGGAGAACTATGGCTACACCTTC. This codes for CATSGGTGENYGYTF.

The genes are TRBV18 and TRBJ1-6, with 8 bases lining up with TRBD1. The CDR3 has 16 residues. Trimming at V came to 2 bases and at J to 7 bases, leaving 7 bases not matched to a gene. CDR1 is KGHSH, CDR2 LQKENI, per germline. Here the CDR3 reads CASSPIADRANSPLHF. Written as DNA, the CDR3 is TGTGCCAGCTCACCAATCGCGGACAGGGCCAATTCACCCCTCCACTTT. The complete variable domain, with remaining parts taken from reference TRBV18 and TRBJ1-6, reads NAGVMQNPRHLVRRRGQEARLRCSPMKGHSHVYWYRQLPEEGLKFMVYLQKENIIDESGMPKERFSAEFPKEGPSILRIQQVVRGDSAAYFCASSPIADRANSPLHFGNGTRLTVT.

V and J are TRBV29-1 and TRBJ2-5; 7 positions match TRBD1. V gave up 6 bases and J gave up 4 bases; unmatched junction bases: 8. The germline V gene encodes CDR1 SQVTM and CDR2 ANQGSEA. The CDR3 is made up of 13 amino acids. In nucleotides, the CDR3 is TGCAGCGTGCTCGTGACAGGGCCAGAGACCCAGTACTTC. This sequence encodes CSVLVTGPETQYF.

This chain connects TRBV5-1 to TRBJ1-3; no definite D call. This CDR3 contains 16 residues. V lost 4 bases and J 1 base, leaving 15 bases between the germline ends. The germline V gene has CDR1 SGHRS and CDR2 YFSETQ. CDR3 bases: TGCGCCAGCAGCGTCGATATGGTGCGTTCTGGAAACACCATATATTTT. Amino acid sequence: CASSVDMVRSGNTIYF.

The chain recombines TRBV7-2 with TRBJ1-5; D is possibly TRBD1 (6 bases). V lost 5 bases and J 0 bases, leaving 11 bases between the germline ends. The CDR3 totals 15 residues. Germline CDR1 reads SGHTA; CDR2 reads FQGNSA. The CDR3 region has the DNA TGTGCCAGCAGCAGGACAGTGAATAGCAATCAGCCCCAGCATTTT. As protein: CASSRTVNSNQPQHF.

There are a few counts of this clonotype. The V and J genes are TRBV27 and TRBJ2-4, with 10 bases fitting TRBD2. Germline V gives CDR1 MNHEY, CDR2 SMNVEV (reference sequence). The CDR3 is 14 residues long. J gave up 6 bases and V 4 bases, and 3 bases lay outside the gene matches. The CDR3 protein is CASSSSGGRNIQYF. The DNA of the CDR3 is TGTGCCAGCAGTTCTAGCGGGGGCAGAAACATTCAGTACTTC.

At least ten counts were recorded for this clonotype. The genes are TRBV20-1 and TRBJ1-4; maybe TRBD1 (6 bases). Trimming shortened V by 0 bases and J by 2 bases, and 13 bases separated the two germline ends. The germline CDR1 and CDR2 sequences are DFQATT and SNEGSKA (reference sequence). This CDR3 has 16 amino acids. CDR3 sequence: CSARDLGHDTNEKLFF. The CDR3 bases are TGCAGTGCTAGAGATCTGGGACACGACACTAATGAAAAACTGTTTTTT.

V gene TRBV7-9 combines with J gene TRBJ1-1; tentative D call: TRBD1 (5 bases). The ends were cut back, 5 bases at V and 4 bases at J, with 14 bases in the middle. The CDR3 spans 14 residues. CDR1 SEHNR and CDR2 FQNEAQ come from the germline V gene (reference sequence). CDR3 nucleotide sequence: TGTGCCAGCAGCCCCACAATACAGGCCACTGAAGCTTTCTTT. This encodes CASSPTIQATEAFF.

This clonotype was seen ten or more times. The chain uses TRBV20-1 and TRBJ1-5; D possibly corresponds to TRBD1 (6 bases). Between the trimmed V and J ends, which lost 4 bases and 6 bases, there was a span of 7 bases. The length of the CDR3 is 11 residues. Per germline, CDR1 DFQATT and CDR2 SNEGSKA (reference sequence). The CDR3 reads CSAKGGQPQHF. The CDR3 DNA sequence: TGCAGTGCTAAAGGGGGTCAGCCCCAGCATTTT.

Ten or more counts support this clonotype. CDR3 nucleotide sequence: TGCGCCAGCAGCTTAGGGACGACGGTATTTGGCTACACCTTC. It specifies CASSLGTTVFGYTF. The chain uses TRBV5-1 and TRBJ1-2, with a weak D call TRBD1 (5 bases). Germline V gene lookup returns CDR1 SGHRS and CDR2 YFSETQ. The V gene lost 2 bases and the J gene lost 7 bases, with 15 bases spanning the gap. The CDR3 has 14 residues.